The present TCR beta chain was sequenced within a study of technical replicates of blood from a few donors. Sequencing was performed with immunoSEQ multiplex PCR; in TCRdb, only in-frame clones are kept and a portion is missing. This table has over 80,000 clones, around 96% appearing once. Trimming removed 7 bases at V and 1 base at J, with 16 bases between. Germline V gene lookup returns CDR1 LNHDA and CDR2 SQIVND (reference sequence). This CDR3 has 15 amino acids. Sequencing was performed on T cells isolated from PBMCs. The chain combines TRBV19 with TRBJ1-1; the D gene is possibly TRBD1 (5 bases). This receptor was identified in a human donor in good health. The CDR3 is CASTWAGSTNTEAFF. Written as DNA, the CDR3 is TGTGCCAGTACCTGGGCAGGGTCCACGAACACTGAAGCTTTCTTT.